The clone carrying this T cell receptor (beta chain) was counted only a few times. Its antigen is not identified. There are 16 residues in the CDR3. The germline gives CDR1 SGHRS, CDR2 YFSETQ. The junction had 3 bases not matched to a gene; V was cut back by 0 bases and J by 2 bases. This sample was included in a study of beta chain features in type 1 diabetes. The wider study: Across the samples, 107,917,701 sorted cells were examined in total.

Study-wide points: Researchers report that Type 1 diabetes patients had moderately but significantly shorter TCRB CDR3s across all four CD4+ subsets.

As every portion of the isolated RNA was reverse transcribed, the sequencing read expressed TCRB transcripts. The data were produced by immunoSEQ multiplex PCR, yet TCRdb's version contains in-frame clones alone and is incomplete. This sample carries approximately 140,000 clones, around 10% of them seen once, and the ten largest clones take 0.6% to 0.9%. The chain joins TRBV5-1 to TRBJ2-4; 9 bases are a match to TRBD2. Sequencing used central memory CD4+ T cells from blood. This TCR was sampled from a man aged 25 to 45 with type 1 diabetes. Here the CDR3 DNA reads TGCGCCAGCAGCTTGGAGGGACTAGCTTCCAAAAACATTCAGTACTTC. Its translation is CASSLEGLASKNIQYF.